This T cell receptor (beta chain) was identified during a study of blood T cell repertoires in COVID-19. At the level of the study: Both acute and convalescent COVID-19 samples were obtained from the United States, Italy and Spain.

The V gene lost 3 bases and the J gene lost 3 bases, with 9 bases spanning the gap. The germline gives CDR1 MGHRA, CDR2 YSYEKL. The length of the CDR3 is 14 residues. Methods used by the authors: Estimates of nucleated cell counts were drawn from the amplification of reference gene primers. TCRdb keeps only in-frame clones here, not all; method: immunoSEQ multiplex PCR. That table gives V, J and clone size, and the DNA gave D and trimming. The data hold a few hundred thousand clones, with 85% to 90% observed a single time. Cohort 3 donors counted as recovered after two negative PCRs, clearance, or resolved symptoms. The table lists this clone with a count of one.

The specimen was PBMCs or T cells enriched from blood (not recorded which). J is TRBJ1-3 and V is TRBV4-1; D perhaps matches TRBD1 (5 bases). The source of this sequence is a woman aged 18-35 years who had recovered from COVID-19. The CDR3 loop is CASSHRVDGNTIYF. The DNA for the CDR3 is TGCGCCAGCAGCCACAGGGTTGATGGAAACACCATATATTTT.